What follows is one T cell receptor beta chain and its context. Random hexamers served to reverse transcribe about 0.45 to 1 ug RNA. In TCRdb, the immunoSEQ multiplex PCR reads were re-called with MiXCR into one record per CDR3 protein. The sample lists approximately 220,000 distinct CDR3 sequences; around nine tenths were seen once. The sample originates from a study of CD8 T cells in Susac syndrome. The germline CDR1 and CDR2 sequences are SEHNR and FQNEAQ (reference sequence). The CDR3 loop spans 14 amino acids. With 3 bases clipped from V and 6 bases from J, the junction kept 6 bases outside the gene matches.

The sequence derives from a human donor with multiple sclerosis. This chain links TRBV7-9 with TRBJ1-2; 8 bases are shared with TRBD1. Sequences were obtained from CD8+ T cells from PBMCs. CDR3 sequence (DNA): TGTGCCAGCAGCTTCTCGACAGGGGCGGATGGCTACACCTTC. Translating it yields CASSFSTGADGYTF. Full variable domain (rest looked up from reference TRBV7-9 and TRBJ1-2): DTGVSQNPRHKITKRGQNVTFRCDPISEHNRLYWYRQTLGQGPEFLTYFQNEAQLEKSRLLSDRFSAERPKGSFSTLEIQRTEQGDSAMYLCASSFSTGADGYTFGSGTRLTVV.